This T cell receptor beta chain was profiled in a study of blood T cells in healthy people across ages. General study results and limits: It was the long-lived donors that had more naive CD4+ cells and higher diversity than aged donors. Using unsorted PBMCs precluded a conclusive naive versus antigen-experienced comparison.

This CDR3 has 16 amino acids. After removal of 5 bases from V and 5 bases from J, the junction contained 8 bases not matched to a gene. This clonotype was observed a few times. Its antigen is still unknown. A second PCR, run for about 7 to 11 cycles, used a sample-barcoded 5' primer plus a J-beta primer mix. A template-switch adaptor that had 12 random nucleotides put a tag on each cDNA molecule. Every sample gave at least 2.5 million paired-end reads containing CDR3. TCRdb reprocessed the 5' RACE reads with MiXCR, giving one entry per CDR3 protein. The profile shows approximately 320,000 distinct CDR3 sequences, roughly 26% of them singletons.

Input material: blood. The TCR was taken from a woman in her 70s in good health. The chain joins TRBV12-3 or TRBV12-4 to TRBJ2-1; 11 bases fit TRBD2. CDR3 nucleotide sequence: TGTGCCAGCAGTACTAGCGGGAGAAACAAGCACAATGAGCAGTTCTTC. Translation gives CASSTSGRNKHNEQFF.